The source of this T cell receptor beta chain is a study of post-analysis software for immune sequencing data. The CDR3 spans 12 residues. V was shortened by 3 bases and J by 4 bases, with 6 bases between the two germline ends. Unique molecular identifiers featured in each of the TCR beta cDNA libraries. Each CDR3 protein is one row after TCRdb ran MiXCR on the PCR reads. Of 600,000 to 700,000 distinct CDR3 sequences listed, over 45% are singletons. Study outcomes and limitations: Patients carried roughly five TRBV segments more frequently than controls did, and TRBV5-6, TRBV5-1 and TRBV20-1 were among them. Significantly lower normalized Chao1 diversity was seen in multiple sclerosis patients than in controls.

For this clonotype: Antigen unknown.

This sequence originates from a girl aged 2-10 years with multiple sclerosis. The source material was blood. The chain joins TRBV12-3 or TRBV12-4 to TRBJ1-1; D gene unclear. The CDR3, as DNA: TGTGCCAGCAGTTTTTCCCTCACTGAAGCTTTCTTT. Its protein is CASSFSLTEAFF.